What follows are 30 T cell receptor beta chains derived from one specimen sequenced in a study of CD8+ T cells in alopecia areata. Sequencing relied on a cDNA template that was reverse transcribed from extracted RNA. The data were produced by immunoSEQ multiplex PCR, yet TCRdb's version contains in-frame clones alone and is incomplete. The data contain around 200,000 clones, roughly 53% of them seen just once; the ten biggest clones take up 10% to 15%. Treatment defined: oral pan-JAK inhibitor, 5-10 mg twice daily. The sequencing used CD8+ T cells sorted from blood, collected at week 24, from a patient treated with tofacitinib. These receptors all stem from a human donor with alopecia areata.

The rearrangement links TRBV2 to TRBJ2-7; tentative D call: TRBD2 (6 bases). Germline V gene sequence: CDR1 SNHLY, CDR2 FYNNEI. This CDR3 contains 12 residues. V was pared by 1 base and J by 8 bases, with 9 bases between. CDR3 bases: TGTGCCAGCAGTGAAGGCGGGGCTAAGCAGTACTTC. Protein: CASSEGGAKQYF.

J is TRBJ2-7 and V is TRBV29-1; 7 bases map to TRBD1. J lost 6 bases, V lost 6 bases, and 8 bases had no gene match. The CDR3 consists of 12 residues. Germline V CDR1 and CDR2: SQVTM, ANQGSEA. Written as DNA, the CDR3 is TGCAGCGTGGCTTCACAGGGGCTCGAGCAGTACTTC. This translates into CSVASQGLEQYF.

This clone was recorded a few times. The chain uses TRBV21-1 and TRBJ2-5; the table's D call TRBD1 went unverified against the DNA. TRBV21-1 is described as a pseudogene. The CDR3 loop spans 14 amino acids. This chain's CDR3 is CASSQGDPKETQYF. CDR3 sequence (DNA): TGTGCCAGCAGCCAGGGGGATCCCAAAGAGACCCAGTACTTC.

The chain uses TRBV7-8 and TRBJ2-3; 11 bases map to TRBD2. The CDR3 totals 16 residues. V lost 5 bases, J lost 2 bases, and 6 bases stayed unmatched. The V gene's germline CDR1 is SGHVS and CDR2 FQNEAQ. This CDR3 reads CASSMTSGTLTDTQYF. The CDR3 coding sequence is TGTGCCAGCAGCATGACTAGCGGGACTCTCACAGATACGCAGTATTTT.

V and J are TRBV5-1 and TRBJ2-7, with 7 bases that match TRBD1. CDR3 size: 15 residues. The V gene's germline CDR1 is SGHRS and CDR2 YFSETQ. The J segment lost 4 bases and the V segment lost 3 bases, leaving 10 bases of the junction unmatched. The DNA of the CDR3 is TGCGCCAGCAGCTCCCTTGTTGGCAGGGGGTACGAGCAGTACTTC. It specifies CASSSLVGRGYEQYF.

The chain carries TRBV27 and TRBJ1-2; D gene unclear. Germline lookup yields CDR1 MNHEY and CDR2 SMNVEV (reference sequence). The CDR3 loop spans 14 amino acids. V lost 3 bases and J lost 4, with 12 bases in between. The CDR3 spells CASSFGREGYGYTF. CDR3 DNA: TGTGCCAGCAGTTTTGGACGGGAAGGCTATGGCTACACCTTC.

This clone turned up a few times. The junction and the germline gene differ at one end; a read error may be behind it. This sequence joins TRBV7-7 and TRBJ2-5; weak D call: TRBD2 (6 bases). CDR1 is SSHAT, CDR2 FNYEAQ, per germline (reference sequence). CDR3 length equals 14 residues. In nucleotides, the CDR3 is TGTGCTAGCAGCTTAGTGGCCGCGGGGGAGACCCAGTACTTC. Translated: CASSLVAAGETQYF.

The chain couples TRBV7-9 to TRBJ2-1; D is perhaps TRBD2 (6 bases). CDR3 size: 12 residues. V gave up 0 bases and J gave up 10 bases, with 7 bases separating them. Germline V gives CDR1 SEHNR, CDR2 FQNEAQ (reference sequence). The CDR3 sequence: CASSLAEGEQFF. CDR3 bases: TGTGCCAGCAGCTTAGCGGAGGGGGAGCAGTTCTTC.

The chain employs TRBV27 and TRBJ2-1, with TRBD2 identical over 9 bases. Germline CDR1 MNHEY, CDR2 SMNVEV (reference sequence). The V and J ends lost 2 bases and 6 bases, in that order; junction bases with no gene match: 2. This CDR3 comprises 14 residues. This CDR3 is CASSLAGGLNEQFF. Here the CDR3 DNA reads TGTGCCAGCAGTTTAGCGGGGGGGCTCAATGAGCAGTTCTTC.

This clone occurred a few times. The chain uses TRBV9 and TRBJ2-7; D might be TRBD1 (5 bases). The CDR3 length is 14 residues. The V gene lost 0 bases and the J gene lost 0 bases, with 7 bases spanning the gap. Germline V lookup: CDR1 SGDLS, CDR2 YYNGEE. Here the CDR3 DNA reads TGTGCCAGCAGCGTAGAACAGGTCTCCTACGAGCAGTACTTC. Protein: CASSVEQVSYEQYF.

This clone came up a few times. The chain employs TRBV6-5 and TRBJ2-3; perhaps TRBD1 as D (6 bases). Germline CDR1 MNHEY, CDR2 SVGAGI. V was trimmed by 0 bases and J by 4 bases, leaving 14 bases between them. CDR3 length: 16 residues. The CDR3 reads CASSYSPWAGADTQYF. The CDR3 DNA sequence: TGTGCCAGCAGTTACTCCCCGTGGGCAGGGGCAGATACGCAGTATTTT.

The chain has TRBV30 and TRBJ2-1; TRBD1 matches 8 bases. Germline trimming cut 5 bases from V and 8 bases from J; bases unmatched to any gene: 11. From germline, CDR1 is GTSNPN and CDR2 SVGIG (reference sequence). The CDR3 extends over 14 amino acids. Here the CDR3 reads CAWGVPGGGYEQFF. CDR3 DNA sequence: TGTGCCTGGGGCGTCCCAGGGGGCGGGTATGAGCAGTTCTTC. Full variable domain (rest looked up from reference TRBV30 and TRBJ2-1): SQTIHQWPATLVQPVGSPLSLECTVEGTSNPNLYWYRQAAGRGLQLLFYSVGIGQISSEVPQNLSASRPQDRQFILSSKKLLLSDSGFYLCAWGVPGGGYEQFFGPGTRLTVL.

The J gene is TRBJ2-1, the V gene TRBV2; no definite D call. Trimming pared 9 bases from V and 4 bases from J, leaving 16 bases between. CDR1 is SNHLY, CDR2 FYNNEI, per germline. This CDR3 is built from 14 residues. CDR3 amino acids: CASPGYRAYNEQFF. The CDR3 DNA reads as TGTGCCAGTCCCGGGTATCGGGCTTACAATGAGCAGTTCTTC.

The chain uses TRBV5-6 and TRBJ2-2; possible D gene TRBD1, 6 bases. This CDR3 spans 14 amino acids. Germline lookup yields CDR1 SGHDT and CDR2 YYEEEE. The V and J ends lost 4 bases and 4 bases respectively, with 11 bases between them. CDR3 in amino acids: CASSQGLGTGELFF. DNA of the CDR3: TGTGCCAGCAGCCAGGGGTTGGGCACCGGGGAGCTGTTTTTT. Using reference TRBV5-6 and TRBJ2-2 for the parts outside the CDR3, the full variable domain is DAGVTQSPTHLIKTRGQQVTLRCSPKSGHDTVSWYQQALGQGPQFIFQYYEEEERQRGNFPDRFSGHQFPNYSSELNVNALLLGDSALYLCASSQGLGTGELFFGEGSRLTVL.

The chain combines TRBV12-5 with TRBJ2-7; 8 bases fit TRBD1. CDR1 and CDR2 from the germline V gene are LGHNT and FRNRAP. The CDR3 is made up of 14 amino acids. V shed 2 bases, J shed 1 base, and the junction held 1 base outside the gene matches. CDR3 in DNA: TGTGCTAGTGGTTTGACAGGGGGTTCCTACGAGCAGTACTTC. The encoded protein is CASGLTGGSYEQYF.

This clone was seen more than once but under ten times. V is TRBV7-9 and J is TRBJ2-2, with D unresolved. Germline V gives CDR1 SEHNR, CDR2 FQNEAQ (reference sequence). Trimming left V 5 bases short and J 5 bases short, with 6 bases between. CDR3 length equals 12 residues. The CDR3 loop reads CASSPGTGELFF. DNA for the CDR3: TGTGCCAGCAGCCCTGGGACCGGGGAGCTGTTTTTT. Filled out from reference TRBV7-9 and TRBJ2-2, the complete variable domain reads DTGVSQNPRHKITKRGQNVTFRCDPISEHNRLYWYRQTLGQGPEFLTYFQNEAQLEKSRLLSDRFSAERPKGSFSTLEIQRTEQGDSAMYLCASSPGTGELFFGEGSRLTVL.

This clone was seen more than once but under ten times. The sample carries other DNA sequences with the same CDR3. The chain couples TRBV29-1 to TRBJ1-1; D is ambiguous. The CDR3 runs 11 residues. V was trimmed by 4 bases and J by 1 base, leaving 4 bases between them. From germline, CDR1 is SQVTM and CDR2 ANQGSEA. The CDR3 reads CSVGRNTEAFF. The CDR3, as DNA: TGCAGCGTTGGCCGGAACACTGAAGCTTTCTTT.

There are a few counts of this clone. J is TRBJ1-1 and V is TRBV13; 7 nucleotides line up with TRBD1. The V gene's germline CDR1 is PRHDT and CDR2 FYEKMQ (reference sequence). This CDR3 is 17 amino acids long. Germline trimming cut 0 bases from V and 3 bases from J; bases unmatched to any gene: 10. The CDR3 loop reads CASSLGRYRGRDTEAFF. In DNA form, the CDR3 reads TGTGCCAGCAGCTTAGGCCGATACAGGGGCCGGGACACTGAAGCTTTCTTT.

This clone was detected once. CDR3 nucleotides: TGTGCCAGCAGCTTGGTCGGGGGCAAGGAGAGGGAGACCCAGTACTTC. Translated, it gives CASSLVGGKERETQYF. The gene calls are TRBV5-4 and TRBJ2-5, with D possibly being TRBD1 or TRBD2 (6 bases each). Trimming pared 0 bases from V and 5 bases from J, leaving 17 bases between. This CDR3 is built from 16 residues. Germline values: CDR1 SGHNT, CDR2 YYREEE (reference sequence). Using reference TRBV5-4 and TRBJ2-5 for the parts outside the CDR3, the full variable domain is ETGVTQSPTHLIKTRGQQVTLRCSSQSGHNTVSWYQQALGQGPQFIFQYYREEENGRGNFPPRFSGLQFPNYSSELNVNALELDDSALYLCASSLVGGKERETQYFGPGTRLLVL.

J is TRBJ2-1 and V is TRBV15; D not certain. Between the trimmed V and J ends, which lost 2 bases and 3 bases, there was a span of 11 bases. The germline gives CDR1 LNHNV, CDR2 YYDKDF (reference sequence). The CDR3 is 15 amino acids. CDR3 amino acids: CATSRYRLGYNEQFF. CDR3 nucleotides: TGTGCCACCAGCAGATATAGGTTGGGCTACAATGAGCAGTTCTTC.

The chain combines TRBV30 with TRBJ2-5; 10 bases map to TRBD1. Near its end, the DNA agrees better with TRBJ2-7, so the J call may be wrong. The CDR3 covers 14 residues. Germline V gene lookup returns CDR1 GTSNPN and CDR2 SVGIG (reference sequence). The CDR3 spells CAWSGQGALYEQYF. The CDR3, as DNA: TGTGCCTGGAGTGGACAGGGGGCTCTATACGAGCAGTACTTC.

The V gene is TRBV11-1, the J gene TRBJ2-5, with TRBD1 matching 7 bases. The CDR3 covers 13 residues. Germline V lookup: CDR1 SGHAT, CDR2 FQDESV (reference sequence). The V segment lost 4 bases and the J segment 2 bases; nucleotides outside the gene matches: 1. This chain's CDR3 is CASSWTGQETQYF. The CDR3, as DNA: TGTGCCAGCAGCTGGACAGGTCAAGAGACCCAGTACTTC.

There are a few counts of this clone. This rearrangement joins TRBV7-9 to TRBJ2-7; the D is unclear. The V gene lost 5 bases and the J gene lost 5 bases, with 10 bases spanning the gap. This CDR3 region has 12 residues. The V gene's germline CDR1 is SEHNR and CDR2 FQNEAQ (reference sequence). This CDR3 reads CASSVTRHEQYF. The CDR3 DNA is TGTGCCAGCAGCGTGACTCGTCACGAGCAGTACTTC.

The chain recombines TRBV13 with TRBJ1-6; maybe TRBD1 (5 bases). The CDR3 has 15 residues. CDR1 and CDR2 from the germline V gene are PRHDT and FYEKMQ (reference sequence). V shed 6 bases and J shed 0 bases, with 9 bases lying between them. This chain's CDR3 is CASSTGRSYNSPLHF. Here the CDR3 DNA reads TGTGCCAGCAGTACGGGACGCTCCTATAATTCACCCCTCCACTTT.

This chain links TRBV13 with TRBJ1-6; 11 bases align to TRBD1. V trimming: 5 bases; J trimming: 10 bases; junction bases outside the gene matches: 13. Germline V gene lookup returns CDR1 PRHDT and CDR2 FYEKMQ (reference sequence). The CDR3 has 17 amino acids. CDR3 DNA sequence: TGTGCCAGCAGCACCAAAAGAGGACAGGGGGCAGGATCACCCCTCCACTTT. It encodes CASSTKRGQGAGSPLHF.

The chain has TRBV5-6 and TRBJ2-1; weak D call: TRBD2 (5 bases). V was pared by 0 bases and J by 5 bases, with 12 bases between. This CDR3 contains 15 residues. The V gene's germline CDR1 is SGHDT and CDR2 YYEEEE. In DNA form, the CDR3 reads TGTGCCAGCAGCTTGGGGCTAGCATCCGACAATGAGCAGTTCTTC. Translating it yields CASSLGLASDNEQFF.

The CDR3 DNA is TGCGCCAGCAGCCAAGCAGGGGGTCAGCCCCAGCATTTT. It encodes CASSQAGGQPQHF. V usage is TRBV4-1 and J usage is TRBJ1-5, with TRBD1 matching 7 bases. Germline assignment: CDR1 MGHRA and CDR2 YSYEKL. V lost 1 base and J lost 6; bases outside the gene matches: 0. CDR3 length equals 13 residues.

V usage is TRBV30 and J usage is TRBJ2-5, with unresolved D. The CDR3 consists of 14 residues. Trimming shortened V by 3 bases and J by 2 bases, and 13 bases separated the two germline ends. CDR1 is GTSNPN and CDR2 is SVGIG in the germline V gene (reference sequence). DNA for the CDR3: TGTGCCTGGAGGTCACTGGGTGCTCAAGAGACCCAGTACTTC. It specifies CAWRSLGAQETQYF. Complete variable domain (other parts from reference TRBV30 and TRBJ2-5): SQTIHQWPATLVQPVGSPLSLECTVEGTSNPNLYWYRQAAGRGLQLLFYSVGIGQISSEVPQNLSASRPQDRQFILSSKKLLLSDSGFYLCAWRSLGAQETQYFGPGTRLLVL.

In regard to this clone: Other DNA sequences in the same sample also yield this CDR3. This chain links TRBV20-1 with TRBJ1-1; D is ambiguous. V lost 6 bases and J lost 0, with 2 bases in between. Germline lookup yields CDR1 DFQATT and CDR2 SNEGSKA (reference sequence). The CDR3 length is 10 residues. Here the CDR3 reads CSAVNTEAFF. CDR3 bases: TGCAGTGCGGTGAACACTGAAGCTTTCTTT.

The chain carries TRBV13 and TRBJ2-7; D is uncertain. Germline-derived CDR1 and CDR2 are PRHDT and FYEKMQ (reference sequence). The V end lost 5 bases, the J end lost 0 bases, and 8 bases lay between the germline ends. This CDR3 has 13 amino acids. The CDR3 DNA reads as TGTGCCAGCAGCAGGTTAGGCTCCTACGAGCAGTACTTC. It encodes CASSRLGSYEQYF.